This T cell receptor beta chain was sequenced during a study of pediatric ulcerative colitis. Findings of the study overall: Two rectal CDR3 clonotypes occurred in all ulcerative colitis patients. Rectal repertoires separated controls, mild-moderate and acute severe colitis.

The CDR3 has 15 amino acids. Germline CDR1 and CDR2: SGHVS and FNYEAQ. Trimming stripped 1 base from V and 4 bases from J, with 8 bases between. Up to 500,000 reads were sequenced per sample. Clones were sequenced by immunoSEQ multiplex PCR, and TCRdb holds only the in-frame ones, with some missing. The sample records 13,000 to 15,000 clones, 75% to 90% being singletons. Details on this clone: Its antigen is undetermined.

Sequencing was performed on blood. The sequence derives from a boy aged 5-17 years with moderate ulcerative colitis. The chain combines TRBV7-6 with TRBJ2-6; no firm D call. The CDR3 sequence is CASSLGQSGANVLTF. CDR3 nucleotide sequence: TGTGCCAGCAGCTTAGGCCAAAGCGGGGCCAACGTCCTGACTTTC. The full variable domain, with the rest looked up from reference TRBV7-6 and TRBJ2-6, is GAGVSQSPRYKVTKRGQDVALRCDPISGHVSLYWYRQALGQGPEFLTYFNYEAQQDKSGLPNDRFSAERPEGSISTLTIQRTEQRDSAMYRCASSLGQSGANVLTFGAGSRLTVL.